The 4 T cell receptor beta chains below come from one sample, sequenced in a study of shared clonotypes between healthy human individuals. TCRdb's copy holds only in-frame clones and misses some; the assay was immunoSEQ multiplex PCR. In the table there are roughly 2.1 million clones, about 93% of which are singletons. CD45RO-negative CD8 cells positively selected for CCR7 made up the naive population, which excluded terminally differentiated effector memory CD45RA+ cells. The sequencing sample was made of naive CD8+ T cells from PBMCs. Receptors originate from a man younger than 30 in good health. Some clones in this sample may be carry-over from other donors' samples.

On this clone itself: This CDR3 is also generated by other DNA sequences in the sample. V is TRBV4-1 and J is TRBJ2-7, with D perhaps TRBD1 or TRBD2 (5 bases each). The CDR3 consists of 15 residues. V was trimmed by 0 bases and J by 2 bases, leaving 11 bases between them. The germline gives CDR1 MGHRA, CDR2 YSYEKL. This CDR3 reads CASSQDRGRTYEQYF. The CDR3, as DNA: TGCGCCAGCAGCCAAGATCGGGGCCGAACCTACGAGCAGTACTTC.

The genes are TRBV9 and TRBJ2-1, with 7 positions matching TRBD1. Germline V CDR1 and CDR2: SGDLS, YYNGEE. The CDR3 is 14 residues long. The ends lost 3 bases at V and 9 bases at J; junction bases unmatched: 9. DNA for the CDR3: TGTGCCAGCAGCGGACAGGGAATATGGCCTGAGCAGTTCTTC. Its translation is CASSGQGIWPEQFF. The full variable domain, its missing parts supplied by reference TRBV9 and TRBJ2-1, is DSGVTQTPKHLITATGQRVTLRCSPRSGDLSVYWYQQSLDQGLQFLIQYYNGEERAKGNILERFSAQQFPDLHSELNLSSLELGDSALYFCASSGQGIWPEQFFGPGTRLTVL.

This sequence joins TRBV15 and TRBJ1-5; D is unresolved. The CDR3 has 15 amino acids. Germline assignment: CDR1 LNHNV and CDR2 YYDKDF (reference sequence). Trimming took 1 base from V and 9 from J, leaving 16 bases between them. The CDR3 sequence: CATSRGRGPRGPQHF. CDR3 in DNA: TGTGCCACCAGCAGAGGGCGAGGGCCCCGGGGGCCCCAGCATTTT.

This sequence joins TRBV27 and TRBJ2-7, with 9 bases that match TRBD2. Germline-derived CDR1 and CDR2 are MNHEY and SMNVEV (reference sequence). The CDR3 extends over 13 amino acids. Trimming removed 9 bases from V and 3 bases from J; junction bases left unmatched: 6. Here the CDR3 DNA reads TGTGCCAGTGCTAGCGGGATCTACTACGAGCAGTACTTC. Translating gives CASASGIYYEQYF.